This entry features one TCR beta chain sequence. Trimming cost V 6 bases and J 2 bases, with 23 bases left between them. CDR1 and CDR2 (germline): MNHEY, SVGEGT. The CDR3 length is 17 residues. The source of the sample is a study of T cell responses to AZD1222 COVID-19 vaccine. The table came from immunoSEQ multiplex PCR; TCRdb's copy has only in-frame clones and leaves some out. The table lists roughly 140,000 clones, about 92% of them singletons. The chain joins TRBV6-2 or TRBV6-3 to TRBJ2-7; D could derive from TRBD1 or TRBD2 (5 bases each). The clonotype originates from an adult in good health. The material sequenced was peripheral blood, taken on day 0 of AZD1222 vaccination. As DNA, the CDR3 is TGTGCCAGCAGCCCTAAAGGTGCCGGGACGAGGACCTACGAGCAGTACTTC. The encoded protein is CASSPKGAGTRTYEQYF.